A single sample is the source of the 29 T cell receptor beta chains below, sequenced in a study of cytomegalovirus exposure and HLA in healthy donors. Researchers ran the PCR with 60 Vbeta and 13 Jbeta primers. Data came from immunoSEQ multiplex PCR; TCRdb stores just in-frame clones and leaves some out. The sample includes over 100,000 clones, 78% seen only once; the top ten take roughly 1.8%. Input material: PBMCs. These receptors were collected from a woman aged 40 to 49 in good health and CMV-seronegative.

This clone was seen more than once but under ten times. This chain joins TRBV18 and TRBJ1-1; TRBD1 matches 7 bases. The CDR3 covers 16 residues. V shed 3 bases, J shed 1 base, and the junction held 8 bases outside the gene matches. Germline V gene lookup returns CDR1 KGHSH and CDR2 LQKENI. As DNA, the CDR3 is TGTGCCAGCTCACCTTGGGACAGACCAGGGAACACTGAAGCTTTCTTT. Amino acid sequence: CASSPWDRPGNTEAFF. Complete variable domain (other parts from reference TRBV18 and TRBJ1-1): NAGVMQNPRHLVRRRGQEARLRCSPMKGHSHVYWYRQLPEEGLKFMVYLQKENIIDESGMPKERFSAEFPKEGPSILRIQQVVRGDSAAYFCASSPWDRPGNTEAFFGQGTRLTVV.

CDR3 DNA sequence: TGTGCCAGCAGCCAACCCGGGACAGGGGGCGCGGGGGAGCAGTACTTC. It is translated as CASSQPGTGGAGEQYF. The chain joins TRBV14 to TRBJ2-7; 12 bases match TRBD1. The CDR3 consists of 16 residues. Trimming removed 2 bases from V and 7 bases from J; junction bases left unmatched: 9. Germline CDR1 and CDR2: SGHDN and FVKESK.

The V and J genes are TRBV9 and TRBJ1-2, with D tentatively TRBD1 (5 bases). This CDR3 is 13 amino acids long. V dropped 7 bases and J dropped 5 bases, with 15 bases sitting between them. Germline CDR1 is SGDLS and CDR2 is YYNGEE. The DNA for the CDR3 is TGTGCCAGCGGGGGGGGAAACTATTATGGCTACACCTTC. Amino acids: CASGGGNYYGYTF.

V and J are TRBV28 and TRBJ2-7, with 7 bases that match TRBD1. There are 14 residues in the CDR3. Germline assignment: CDR1 MDHEN and CDR2 SYDVKM. V gave up 6 bases and J gave up 0 bases; unmatched junction bases: 5. This CDR3 reads CASSSGQSSYEQYF. The CDR3 nucleotides read TGTGCCAGCAGCTCGGGACAGAGCTCCTACGAGCAGTACTTC.

This clone was counted between two and nine times. V gene TRBV11-2 combines with J gene TRBJ2-1; D uncertain. This CDR3 spans 13 amino acids. V lost 0 bases to trimming and J lost 11 bases, with 11 bases between them. The germline V gene encodes CDR1 SGHAT and CDR2 FQNNGV. This CDR3 is CASSLDHRMKQFF. DNA of the CDR3: TGTGCCAGCAGCTTAGATCACAGAATGAAGCAGTTCTTC.

This chain uses TRBV19 with TRBJ2-3; D perhaps matches TRBD2 (5 bases). V shed 3 bases and J shed 2 bases, with 15 bases lying between them. The CDR3 has 16 amino acids. Germline-derived CDR1 and CDR2 are LNHDA and SQIVND (reference sequence). The CDR3 region is CASSIYRRTLTDTQYF. Here the CDR3 DNA reads TGTGCCAGTAGTATCTACCGGAGGACTCTCACAGATACGCAGTATTTT.

The chain links TRBV4-3 to TRBJ2-2; 12 nucleotides align to TRBD2. The CDR3 length is 18 residues. Germline V CDR1 and CDR2: LGHNA, YSLEER. V lost 6 bases and J lost 4; bases outside the gene matches: 12. CDR3 sequence: CASRGLAGGPKSTGELFF. CDR3 nucleotide sequence: TGCGCCAGCAGGGGCCTAGCGGGAGGGCCGAAGTCCACCGGGGAGCTGTTTTTT.

DNA for the CDR3: TGTGCCAGCAGTTACCTAGCGGACAGGGGGCTGTTTTTT. Translation gives CASSYLADRGLFF. The rearrangement joins TRBV28 to TRBJ2-2; 9 bases are a match to TRBD1. The germline CDR1 and CDR2 sequences are MDHEN and SYDVKM. This CDR3 spans 13 amino acids. J gave up 13 bases and V 4 bases, and 7 bases lay outside the gene matches.

The chain carries TRBV4-3 and TRBJ2-7, with 9 nucleotides matching TRBD1. V gave up 1 base and J gave up 2 bases; unmatched junction bases: 3. Germline V CDR1 and CDR2: LGHNA, YSLEER. This CDR3 region has 15 residues. DNA of the CDR3: TGCGCCAGCAGCCAAGGGACAGGGGTCACCTACGAGCAGTACTTC. This translates into CASSQGTGVTYEQYF.

This clone was counted only a few times. The V gene is TRBV11-3, the J gene TRBJ2-7; D uncertain. V was pared by 0 bases and J by 6 bases, with 9 bases between. CDR1 and CDR2 from the germline V gene are SGHNT and YENEEA. The CDR3 totals 13 residues. This chain's CDR3 is CASSLDYWAEQYF. In nucleotides, the CDR3 is TGTGCCAGCAGCTTAGACTACTGGGCCGAGCAGTACTTC.

This chain joins TRBV28 and TRBJ1-4; TRBD1 might be the D (5 bases). Trimming stripped 5 bases from V and 8 bases from J, with 21 bases between. CDR1 is MDHEN and CDR2 is SYDVKM in the germline V gene. This CDR3 contains 16 residues. The CDR3, as DNA: TGTGCCAGCAGTAACGTGACTTGGGGCAGCCGAGAAAAACTGTTTTTT. Its protein is CASSNVTWGSREKLFF.

To note about this clone: Its ends do not fully match the called genes, so a read error is possible. The chain has TRBV2 and TRBJ2-7; perhaps TRBD2 as D (6 bases). In germline, CDR1 is SNHLY, CDR2 FYNNEI. The CDR3 extends over 13 amino acids. CDR3 nucleotides: TGTGCCAGCAGCGACACCTCGGTGGAGGGCCCTACGTTC. Protein product: CASSDTSVEGPTF.

This clone was detected a few times. The chain links TRBV30 to TRBJ1-2; no clear D gene. The ends were cut back, 3 bases at V and 13 bases at J, with 21 bases in the middle. The CDR3 consists of 13 residues. Germline loops: CDR1 GTSNPN, CDR2 SVGIG (reference sequence). The CDR3 nucleotides read TGTGCCTGGAGAGAGGCGGTGGAGAGGCTTATCACCTTC. Residues: CAWREAVERLITF.

This sequence joins TRBV6-6 and TRBJ1-1, with a weak D call TRBD1 (5 bases). The V gene lost 2 bases and the J gene lost 6 bases, with 10 bases spanning the gap. The CDR3 has 13 amino acids. Germline CDR1 MNHNY, CDR2 SVGAGI (reference sequence). The CDR3 spells CASSYIGAAEAFF. The DNA for the CDR3 is TGTGCCAGCAGTTACATTGGGGCAGCTGAAGCTTTCTTT.

J is TRBJ2-7 and V is TRBV5-8; TRBD2 matches at 14 bases. V dropped 2 bases and J dropped 6; count of bases not matched to a gene: 4. CDR1 is SGHTS, CDR2 YDEGEE, per germline. The CDR3 is made up of 15 amino acids. CDR3 in DNA: TGTGCCAGCAGCTTTTCCGGGACTAGCGGGAGCGAGCAGTACTTC. This gives the protein CASSFSGTSGSEQYF.

The rearrangement uses TRBV27 and TRBJ2-7; 14 positions match TRBD2. Germline V lookup: CDR1 MNHEY, CDR2 SMNVEV (reference sequence). The CDR3 is made up of 18 amino acids. The V gene end was trimmed by 0 bases and the J gene end by 3 bases; junction bases not matched to a gene: 7. The CDR3 protein is CASSLSRLAGGPDYEQYF. CDR3 DNA: TGTGCCAGCAGTTTATCCCGACTAGCGGGAGGGCCGGACTACGAGCAGTACTTC.

The rearrangement links TRBV5-6 to TRBJ2-2; 7 nucleotides match TRBD2. Germline V gene lookup returns CDR1 SGHDT and CDR2 YYEEEE. The CDR3 runs 16 residues. V shed 0 bases and J 6 bases; nucleotides not matched to a gene: 8. CDR3 bases: TGTGCCAGCAGCTTGGGCTGGCGAGCGGGACCCGGGGAGCTGTTTTTT. It yields the protein CASSLGWRAGPGELFF.

This clone was picked up a small number of times. J is TRBJ2-5 and V is TRBV21-1; the table's TRBD2 call for D was not verified on the DNA. TRBV21-1 is flagged as a pseudogene. The CDR3 covers 13 residues. The CDR3 nucleotides read TGTGCCAGCAGCAAAAGACTAGCGGAGACCCAGTACTTC. It translates to CASSKRLAETQYF.

The J gene is TRBJ2-7, the V gene TRBV28, with TRBD2 identical over 7 bases. The junction had 9 bases not matched to a gene; V was cut back by 5 bases and J by 2 bases. There are 15 residues in the CDR3. The germline gives CDR1 MDHEN, CDR2 SYDVKM. The CDR3 DNA reads as TGTGCCAGCAGTCCGCCGCGCGGACTAGCCTACGAGCAGTACTTC. Translation gives CASSPPRGLAYEQYF.

This chain links TRBV19 with TRBJ2-2; 7 positions match TRBD2. This CDR3 has 16 residues. With V trimmed by 5 bases and J by 0 bases, 6 bases remained unmatched. Germline CDR1 is LNHDA and CDR2 is SQIVND (reference sequence). The CDR3 loop reads CASSPLTSSNTGELFF. CDR3 coding DNA: TGTGCCAGTAGTCCCCTGACTAGCTCGAACACCGGGGAGCTGTTTTTT. Full variable domain (missing parts from reference TRBV19 and TRBJ2-2): DGGITQSPKYLFRKEGQNVTLSCEQNLNHDAMYWYRQDPGQGLRLIYYSQIVNDFQKGDIAEGYSVSREKKESFPLTVTSAQKNPTAFYLCASSPLTSSNTGELFFGEGSRLTVL.

This clone was observed a few times. The chain employs TRBV27 and TRBJ1-5, with D hard to call. Trimming removed 8 bases at V and 7 bases at J, with 12 bases between. This CDR3 has 12 amino acids. Germline V lookup: CDR1 MNHEY, CDR2 SMNVEV (reference sequence). The CDR3 DNA is TGTGCCAGCGGCGTCGGGGAGCAGCCCCAGCATTTT. It codes for CASGVGEQPQHF.

The chain carries TRBV4-3 and TRBJ1-2, with D perhaps matching TRBD1 (5 bases). V lost 0 bases, J lost 5 bases, and 16 bases lay in between. Germline V gives CDR1 LGHNA, CDR2 YSLEER. This CDR3 has 16 amino acids. The CDR3 DNA is TGCGCCAGCAGCCAAGATTCAGGGCCGGCCTTTTATGGCTACACCTTC. It yields the protein CASSQDSGPAFYGYTF.

This rearrangement joins TRBV10-2 to TRBJ2-1, with a weak D call TRBD1 (6 bases). The CDR3 spans 12 residues. Germline loops: CDR1 WSHSY, CDR2 SAAADI. V was trimmed by 6 bases and J by 4 bases, leaving 7 bases between them. The CDR3 DNA follows: TGCGCCAGCAGAGACAGGTACAATGAGCAGTTCTTC. This codes for CASRDRYNEQFF.

The V call is TRBV28, the J call TRBJ1-2; no definite D call. Germline lookup yields CDR1 MDHEN and CDR2 SYDVKM. V was trimmed by 8 bases and J by 5 bases, leaving 9 bases between them. The CDR3 runs to 11 residues. The CDR3 DNA is TGTGCCAGCCAATCCAGATATGGCTACACCTTC. Translated: CASQSRYGYTF.

This clone was seen a few times. This rearrangement joins TRBV7-6 to TRBJ2-4; possible D gene TRBD1, 6 bases. With 5 bases removed from V and 8 bases from J, the gap between germline ends came to 19 bases. There are 15 residues in the CDR3. Germline loops: CDR1 SGHVS, CDR2 FNYEAQ. The CDR3 region is CASSRGDQGRYIQYF. DNA for the CDR3: TGTGCCAGCAGCCGAGGCGACCAGGGGAGATACATTCAGTACTTC.

This clone was observed once. The DNA of the CDR3 is TGTGCCAGCAGCCCGCCCAGGGGGACAGTGTCTGGAAACACCATATATTTT. This encodes CASSPPRGTVSGNTIYF. The chain employs TRBV2 and TRBJ1-3, with 7 bases lining up with TRBD1. The CDR3 is made up of 17 amino acids. Germline V gene sequence: CDR1 SNHLY, CDR2 FYNNEI. The J segment lost 1 base and the V segment lost 6 bases, leaving 12 bases of the junction unmatched.

This chain uses TRBV4-1 with TRBJ2-7; 12 bases are a match to TRBD2. V lost 3 bases and J lost 2; bases outside the gene matches: 11. Germline V lookup: CDR1 MGHRA, CDR2 YSYEKL. This CDR3 contains 18 residues. The chain's CDR3 is CASSQIDFLAGGTYEQYF. The CDR3 DNA is TGCGCCAGCAGCCAGATCGACTTTCTAGCGGGAGGGACCTACGAGCAGTACTTC.

The gene calls are TRBV7-9 and TRBJ1-1, with D maybe TRBD1 (6 bases). V lost 3 bases and J lost 6, with 23 bases in between. This CDR3 contains 17 residues. CDR1 SEHNR and CDR2 FQNEAQ come from the germline V gene (reference sequence). The DNA for the CDR3 is TGTGCCAGCAGCTTTGCCGCAGGGGTCGTCGCAGGGCCTGAAGCTTTCTTT. It encodes CASSFAAGVVAGPEAFF.

The rearrangement links TRBV2 to TRBJ1-2, with D perhaps TRBD1 (5 bases). CDR3 size: 15 residues. Trimming took off 7 bases at V and 1 base at J, with 16 bases between the two ends. The germline gives CDR1 SNHLY, CDR2 FYNNEI. CDR3 nucleotides: TGTGCCAGCAAAGAAACGGGGACTTATAACTATGGCTACACCTTC. This gives the protein CASKETGTYNYGYTF.